Presented here are 24 T cell receptor beta chains from one specimen sequenced in a study of blood T cell repertoires in COVID-19. Only in-frame clones appear in the TCRdb table, and some are missing; sequencing was by immunoSEQ multiplex PCR. The repertoire holds about 100,000 clones, roughly 92% seen once, with more than 1.5% in the top ten. The sample taken for sequencing was peripheral blood. The receptors stem from a woman in her 50s with COVID-19, enrolled during active disease.

The chain uses TRBV11-2 and TRBJ1-2; 9 nucleotides agree with TRBD1. The CDR3 consists of 16 residues. Germline assignment: CDR1 SGHAT and CDR2 FQNNGV. Germline trimming cut 3 bases from V and 4 bases from J; bases unmatched to any gene: 9. CDR3 DNA: TGTGCCAGCAGCTTGAACAGGGGGCCGGAGATCTATGGCTACACCTTC. Protein: CASSLNRGPEIYGYTF.

The chain uses TRBV2 and TRBJ1-3; possible D gene TRBD1, 5 bases. V shed 7 bases and J shed 0 bases, with 13 bases lying between them. CDR1 and CDR2 from the germline V gene are SNHLY and FYNNEI. The CDR3 is made up of 15 amino acids. CDR3 region: CASKAGRFSGNTIYF. The CDR3 coding sequence is TGTGCCAGCAAAGCAGGGCGATTCTCTGGAAACACCATATATTTT.

V usage is TRBV5-1 and J usage is TRBJ1-1, with 7 nucleotides matching TRBD1. The germline V gene has CDR1 SGHRS and CDR2 YFSETQ. J lost 5 bases, V lost 7 bases, and 14 bases had no gene match. The CDR3 sequence is 15 residues long. The CDR3 reads CASGPQGVSGTEAFF. The CDR3 DNA is TGCGCCAGCGGACCGCAGGGGGTCAGTGGGACTGAAGCTTTCTTT. The full variable domain, its missing parts supplied by reference TRBV5-1 and TRBJ1-1, is KAGVTQTPRYLIKTRGQQVTLSCSPISGHRSVSWYQQTPGQGLQFLFEYFSETQRNKGNFPGRFSGRQFSNSRSEMNVSTLELGDSALYLCASGPQGVSGTEAFFGQGTRLTVV.

The chain recombines TRBV7-8 with TRBJ1-6; D remains ambiguous. The CDR3 is 15 amino acids. The V gene lost 1 base and the J gene lost 4 bases, with 8 bases spanning the gap. The germline V gene has CDR1 SGHVS and CDR2 FQNEAQ. The CDR3 loop reads CASSLVSPYNSPLHF. DNA for the CDR3: TGTGCCAGCAGCTTAGTGTCCCCGTATAATTCACCCCTCCACTTT.

The chain recombines TRBV5-5 with TRBJ1-2; the D gene is possibly TRBD1 (6 bases). Germline values: CDR1 SGHKS, CDR2 YYEKEE (reference sequence). This CDR3 is built from 15 residues. Deletions cut 0 bases from V and 10 bases from J, with 19 bases between. CDR3 loop: CASSLALTRQVLYTF. CDR3 coding DNA: TGTGCCAGCAGCTTGGCCCTCACGAGACAGGTTCTCTACACCTTC.

The chain carries TRBV2 and TRBJ2-3, with 12 bases lining up with TRBD2. V gave up 4 bases and J gave up 4 bases; unmatched junction bases: 6. CDR3 length: 16 amino acids. Germline assignment: CDR1 SNHLY and CDR2 FYNNEI. In DNA, the CDR3 is TGTGCCAGCAGTGTGCAGGCTAGCGGGGGGGCAGATACGCAGTATTTT. Translating gives CASSVQASGGADTQYF.

CDR3 loop: CASSGGLNQPQHF. CDR3 nucleotides: TGTGCCAGTAGTGGCGGATTGAATCAGCCCCAGCATTTT. The chain combines TRBV19 with TRBJ1-5; no definite D call. V was shortened by 5 bases and J by 4 bases, with 9 bases between the two germline ends. The CDR3 is 13 amino acids. The germline V gene encodes CDR1 LNHDA and CDR2 SQIVND (reference sequence). The entire variable domain, with the rest obtained from reference TRBV19 and TRBJ1-5, is as follows: DGGITQSPKYLFRKEGQNVTLSCEQNLNHDAMYWYRQDPGQGLRLIYYSQIVNDFQKGDIAEGYSVSREKKESFPLTVTSAQKNPTAFYLCASSGGLNQPQHFGDGTRLSIL.

J is TRBJ2-1 and V is TRBV7-6; TRBD2 matches 10 bases. The CDR3 runs to 13 residues. V lost 10 bases and J lost 7; bases outside the gene matches: 7. Germline V lookup: CDR1 SGHVS, CDR2 FNYEAQ. This CDR3 reads CATRGLAINEQFF. CDR3 coding DNA: TGTGCCACCCGGGGACTAGCGATAAATGAGCAGTTCTTC. The full variable domain, with the rest looked up from reference TRBV7-6 and TRBJ2-1, is GAGVSQSPRYKVTKRGQDVALRCDPISGHVSLYWYRQALGQGPEFLTYFNYEAQQDKSGLPNDRFSAERPEGSISTLTIQRTEQRDSAMYRCATRGLAINEQFFGPGTRLTVL.

The count of this clone is one. The chain combines TRBV5-8 with TRBJ1-2; a possible D gene is TRBD1 (6 bases). The V gene lost 1 base and the J gene lost 2 bases, with 18 bases spanning the gap. Germline CDR1 reads SGHTS; CDR2 reads YDEGEE. The CDR3 totals 17 residues. CDR3 protein: CASSLKSGTTANYGYTF. CDR3 DNA: TGTGCCAGCAGCTTGAAGTCCGGGACAACGGCCAACTATGGCTACACCTTC.

J is TRBJ1-4 and V is TRBV5-1; D remains ambiguous. Germline values: CDR1 SGHRS, CDR2 YFSETQ. Deletions cut 0 bases from V and 7 bases from J, with 10 bases between. This CDR3 is 14 amino acids long. The CDR3 protein is CASSLAPDGEKLFF. CDR3 nucleotide sequence: TGCGCCAGCAGCTTGGCGCCAGATGGTGAAAAACTGTTTTTT.

This sequence joins TRBV7-9 and TRBJ1-6, with TRBD1 matching 7 bases. Germline V lookup: CDR1 SEHNR, CDR2 FQNEAQ (reference sequence). After removal of 5 bases from V and 13 bases from J, the junction contained 11 bases not matched to a gene. The CDR3 contains 14 residues. The CDR3 region is CASSARQGGGPLHF. As DNA, the CDR3 is TGTGCCAGCAGCGCTCGACAGGGTGGCGGGCCCCTCCACTTT.

The chain joins TRBV6-2 or TRBV6-3 to TRBJ2-7; D is perhaps TRBD2 (6 bases). CDR1 and CDR2 from the germline V gene are MNHEY and SVGEGT. V lost 6 bases and J 3 bases, leaving 18 bases between the germline ends. The CDR3 spans 15 residues. CDR3 DNA sequence: TGTGCCAGCAGCCTTCAACCCGGGGGAGGCTACGAGCAGTACTTC. As protein: CASSLQPGGGYEQYF.

This clone was seen once. The chain links TRBV10-2 to TRBJ2-1; 9 nucleotides agree with TRBD1. Germline CDR1 reads WSHSY; CDR2 reads SAAADI. With 5 bases clipped from V and 5 bases from J, the junction kept 7 bases outside the gene matches. CDR3 size: 15 residues. Here the CDR3 reads CASSWTGAANNEQFF. In nucleotides, the CDR3 is TGCGCCAGCAGTTGGACAGGGGCCGCGAACAATGAGCAGTTCTTC.

The V and J genes are TRBV13 and TRBJ2-7; D is unresolved. CDR1 PRHDT and CDR2 FYEKMQ come from the germline V gene (reference sequence). The CDR3 consists of 13 residues. The V gene lost 5 bases and the J gene lost 0 bases, with 8 bases spanning the gap. The DNA of the CDR3 is TGTGCCAGCAGCCCCCCGTTCTCCTACGAGCAGTACTTC. It yields the protein CASSPPFSYEQYF. The entire variable domain, with the rest obtained from reference TRBV13 and TRBJ2-7, is as follows: AAGVIQSPRHLIKEKRETATLKCYPIPRHDTVYWYQQGPGQDPQFLISFYEKMQSDKGSIPDRFSAQQFSDYHSELNMSSLELGDSALYFCASSPPFSYEQYFGPGTRLTVT.

The V call is TRBV14, the J call TRBJ2-3; the match to TRBD1 covers 8 bases. CDR1 is SGHDN and CDR2 is FVKESK in the germline V gene. With V trimmed by 5 bases and J by 4 bases, 11 bases remained unmatched. The CDR3 sequence is 16 residues long. CDR3 sequence: CASSGPDRVGPDTQYF. CDR3 bases: TGTGCCAGCAGCGGACCGGACAGGGTGGGGCCAGATACGCAGTATTTT. Based on the CDR3 plus reference TRBV14 and TRBJ2-3, the full variable domain is EAGVTQFPSHSVIEKGQTVTLRCDPISGHDNLYWYRRVMGKEIKFLLHFVKESKQDESGMPNNRFLAERTGGTYSTLKVQPAELEDSGVYFCASSGPDRVGPDTQYFGPGTRLTVL.

This rearrangement joins TRBV12-3 or TRBV12-4 to TRBJ1-4; 8 bases map to TRBD1. The CDR3 extends over 13 amino acids. With V trimmed by 7 bases and J by 8 bases, 6 bases remained unmatched. The CDR3: CASKGTGGEKLFF. The DNA of the CDR3 is TGTGCCAGCAAAGGGACAGGAGGGGAAAAACTGTTTTTT.

The chain joins TRBV10-3 to TRBJ1-5, with D possibly being TRBD1 (5 bases). The CDR3 has 15 residues. Per the germline V gene, CDR1 is ENHRY and CDR2 is SYGVKD. The germline V and J ends were trimmed by 6 bases and 0 bases, with 12 bases remaining between them. The CDR3 DNA reads as TGTGCCATCAGCCCCGGACAACATAGCAATCAGCCCCAGCATTTT. This sequence encodes CAISPGQHSNQPQHF.

The chain carries TRBV18 and TRBJ1-3, with 11 bases fitting TRBD1. The CDR3 is 16 residues long. The germline V gene has CDR1 KGHSH and CDR2 LQKENI. Trimming cost V 2 bases and J 0 bases; bases outside gene matches: 0. The chain's CDR3 is CASSPGTGGSGNTIYF. Here the CDR3 DNA reads TGTGCCAGCTCACCAGGGACAGGGGGCTCTGGAAACACCATATATTTT.

V gene TRBV19 combines with J gene TRBJ2-1; D ambiguous. The germline gives CDR1 LNHDA, CDR2 SQIVND (reference sequence). CDR3 length equals 16 residues. V shed 2 bases and J shed 0 bases, with 11 bases lying between them. For the CDR3, the DNA is TGTGCCAGTAGTATAAAAGTCTGGAGCTCCTACAATGAGCAGTTCTTC. It codes for CASSIKVWSSYNEQFF.

This chain connects TRBV5-5 to TRBJ2-2; 8 nucleotides agree with TRBD1. Germline-derived CDR1 and CDR2 are SGHKS and YYEKEE (reference sequence). Trimming took 0 bases from V and 1 from J; bases not matched to a gene: 2. CDR3 length equals 16 residues. The DNA of the CDR3 is TGTGCCAGCAGCTTGGCCGGGACAGGGAACACCGGGGAGCTGTTTTTT. Translating gives CASSLAGTGNTGELFF.

This chain connects TRBV5-1 to TRBJ2-1; 10 bases match TRBD2. Germline CDR1 and CDR2: SGHRS and YFSETQ. Trimming at V came to 7 bases and at J to 5 bases, leaving 3 bases not matched to a gene. The length of the CDR3 is 13 residues. The CDR3 sequence: CASEGLANNEQFF. CDR3 DNA: TGCGCCAGCGAGGGACTAGCGAACAATGAGCAGTTCTTC.

The chain recombines TRBV6-5 with TRBJ2-1, with 7 bases fitting TRBD1. V lost 6 bases, J lost 7 bases, and 12 bases stayed unmatched. The germline CDR1 and CDR2 sequences are MNHEY and SVGAGI. The CDR3 runs to 15 residues. The CDR3, as DNA: TGTGCCAGCAGCTTCCTGGGACAGAATTTTAATGAGCAGTTCTTC. This gives the protein CASSFLGQNFNEQFF.

The chain carries TRBV5-6 and TRBJ1-5, with 7 bases lining up with TRBD1. With V trimmed by 4 bases and J by 4 bases, 2 bases remained unmatched. Germline loops: CDR1 SGHDT, CDR2 YYEEEE. CDR3 size: 13 residues. The CDR3 bases are TGTGCCAGCAGCGCAGGGGGTAATCAGCCCCAGCATTTT. Protein sequence: CASSAGGNQPQHF. The full variable domain, in which reference TRBV5-6 and TRBJ1-5 provide the parts outside the CDR3, is DAGVTQSPTHLIKTRGQQVTLRCSPKSGHDTVSWYQQALGQGPQFIFQYYEEEERQRGNFPDRFSGHQFPNYSSELNVNALLLGDSALYLCASSAGGNQPQHFGDGTRLSIL.

The chain is built from TRBV5-1 and TRBJ1-4; 9 nucleotides line up with TRBD1. Germline trimming cut 3 bases from V and 5 bases from J; bases unmatched to any gene: 2. Germline CDR1 SGHRS, CDR2 YFSETQ. This CDR3 spans 14 amino acids. CDR3 residues: CASSYRGRNEKLFF. The CDR3 DNA is TGCGCCAGCAGCTACAGGGGGCGAAATGAAAAACTGTTTTTT.